One sample yielded the 11 T cell receptor beta chains listed below, sequenced in a study of blood T cell repertoires in COVID-19. Repertoires were generated with immunoSEQ multiplex PCR, while TCRdb's copy carries only in-frame clones and drops some. This table holds some 330,000 clones, just over 85% found once. Sequencing used PBMCs or T cells enriched from blood (not recorded which). The receptors come from a man aged 25 to 40 who had recovered from COVID-19.

DNA for the CDR3: TGCGCCAGCAGCTGGGGACAGGGATTAAGCTACGAGCAGTACTTC. Its translation is CASSWGQGLSYEQYF. The J gene is TRBJ2-7, the V gene TRBV5-1, with 9 bases matching TRBD1. Germline CDR1 and CDR2: SGHRS and YFSETQ. This CDR3 is built from 15 residues. Unmatched junction bases numbered 7, after V lost 3 bases and J lost 3 bases.

V usage is TRBV27 and J usage is TRBJ1-1; D is possibly TRBD1 (6 bases). This CDR3 has 11 residues. Germline CDR1 is MNHEY and CDR2 is SMNVEV (reference sequence). V was trimmed by 5 bases and J by 10 bases, leaving 11 bases between them. CDR3 nucleotides: TGTGCCAGCAGTCGGGGGGGCACAGCTTTCTTT. Translation gives CASSRGGTAFF.

The table lists this clone with a few counts. The chain recombines TRBV27 with TRBJ2-7, with 8 bases identical to TRBD1. After removal of 4 bases from V and 0 bases from J, the junction contained 8 bases not matched to a gene. Germline CDR1 MNHEY, CDR2 SMNVEV (reference sequence). The CDR3 totals 16 residues. The CDR3 reads CASSSPTGALSYEQYF. The DNA of the CDR3 is TGTGCCAGCAGTTCTCCGACAGGGGCCCTCTCCTACGAGCAGTACTTC.

The chain has TRBV14 and TRBJ2-7, with TRBD1 matching over 8 bases. Trimming at V came to 1 base and at J to 2 bases, leaving 13 bases not matched to a gene. CDR1 is SGHDN, CDR2 FVKESK, per germline. The CDR3 runs 18 residues. The CDR3 DNA is TGTGCCAGCAGCCAAGGAGTACACGACAGGGGATTCGCCTACGAGCAGTACTTC. Translation gives CASSQGVHDRGFAYEQYF.

The chain has TRBV27 and TRBJ2-5, with a tentative D call TRBD2 (6 bases). Trimming cost V 4 bases and J 1 base, with 16 bases left between them. The germline CDR1 and CDR2 sequences are MNHEY and SMNVEV (reference sequence). The CDR3 loop spans 16 amino acids. In nucleotides, the CDR3 is TGTGCCAGCAGTTGCCCCTTCTGGGGAGGCCAAGAGACCCAGTACTTC. It specifies CASSCPFWGGQETQYF.

This clone was detected only once. The rearrangement links TRBV6-5 to TRBJ2-4; 7 nucleotides agree with TRBD2. The length of the CDR3 is 15 residues. The V gene's germline CDR1 is MNHEY and CDR2 SVGAGI. Unmatched junction bases numbered 12, after V lost 6 bases and J lost 7 bases. The CDR3 here is CASRLSPASGNIQYF. The DNA for the CDR3 is TGTGCCAGCAGACTCTCGCCGGCTAGCGGTAACATTCAGTACTTC.

This chain uses TRBV12-3 or TRBV12-4 with TRBJ2-5; weak D call: TRBD1 (5 bases). V lost 4 bases and J lost 2, with 8 bases in between. This CDR3 is built from 13 residues. CDR3 DNA: TGTGCCAGCAGTTCAGGGCTTCAAGAGACCCAGTACTTC. It is translated as CASSSGLQETQYF.

This rearrangement joins TRBV7-6 to TRBJ2-3, with 7 bases identical to TRBD1. V gave up 4 bases and J gave up 3 bases; unmatched junction bases: 19. The germline gives CDR1 SGHVS, CDR2 FNYEAQ. The CDR3 has 19 amino acids. The CDR3 protein is CASSSPAQTGFGMTDTQYF. The CDR3 region has the DNA TGTGCCAGCAGCTCTCCGGCCCAGACAGGGTTTGGGATGACAGATACGCAGTATTTT. Full variable domain (remainder filled in from reference TRBV7-6 and TRBJ2-3): GAGVSQSPRYKVTKRGQDVALRCDPISGHVSLYWYRQALGQGPEFLTYFNYEAQQDKSGLPNDRFSAERPEGSISTLTIQRTEQRDSAMYRCASSSPAQTGFGMTDTQYFGPGTRLTVL.

This chain joins TRBV11-2 and TRBJ2-1, with unresolved D. V lost 2 bases and J 2 bases, leaving 7 bases between the germline ends. CDR1 is SGHAT and CDR2 is FQNNGV in the germline V gene. The CDR3 loop spans 14 amino acids. The CDR3 DNA reads as TGTGCCAGCAGCTTAACGGTGGCCTACAATGAGCAGTTCTTC. This gives the protein CASSLTVAYNEQFF.

The CDR3 protein is CASSRQGGTGELFF. In DNA form, the CDR3 reads TGTGCCAGCTCGAGACAGGGTGGGACCGGGGAGCTGTTTTTT. V usage is TRBV18 and J usage is TRBJ2-2, with 7 nucleotides matching TRBD1. The CDR3 is 14 amino acids. V was clipped by 6 bases and J by 5 bases; unmatched bases: 6. Germline CDR1 KGHSH, CDR2 LQKENI.

J is TRBJ1-1 and V is TRBV9; no clear D. The CDR3 spans 15 residues. CDR1 SGDLS and CDR2 YYNGEE come from the germline V gene. Trimming stripped 5 bases from V and 4 bases from J, with 18 bases between. The CDR3 loop reads CASRSLEIGATEAFF. The CDR3 DNA is TGTGCCAGCAGGAGTCTTGAGATTGGAGCCACTGAAGCTTTCTTT.